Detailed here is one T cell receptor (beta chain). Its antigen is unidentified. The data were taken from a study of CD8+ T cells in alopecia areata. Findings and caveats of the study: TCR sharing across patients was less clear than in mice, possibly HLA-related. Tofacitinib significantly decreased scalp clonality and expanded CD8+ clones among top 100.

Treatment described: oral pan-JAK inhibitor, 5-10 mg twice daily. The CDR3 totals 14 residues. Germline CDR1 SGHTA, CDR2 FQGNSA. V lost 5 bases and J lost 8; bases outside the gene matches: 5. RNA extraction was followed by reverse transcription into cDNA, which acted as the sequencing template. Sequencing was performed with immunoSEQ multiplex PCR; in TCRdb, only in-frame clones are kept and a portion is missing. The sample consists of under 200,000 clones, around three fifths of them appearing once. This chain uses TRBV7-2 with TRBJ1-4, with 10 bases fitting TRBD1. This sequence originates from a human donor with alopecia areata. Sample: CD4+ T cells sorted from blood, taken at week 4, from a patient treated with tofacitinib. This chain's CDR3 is CASSLGTGVEKLFF. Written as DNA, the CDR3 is TGTGCCAGCAGCCTTGGGACAGGGGTAGAAAAACTGTTTTTT.